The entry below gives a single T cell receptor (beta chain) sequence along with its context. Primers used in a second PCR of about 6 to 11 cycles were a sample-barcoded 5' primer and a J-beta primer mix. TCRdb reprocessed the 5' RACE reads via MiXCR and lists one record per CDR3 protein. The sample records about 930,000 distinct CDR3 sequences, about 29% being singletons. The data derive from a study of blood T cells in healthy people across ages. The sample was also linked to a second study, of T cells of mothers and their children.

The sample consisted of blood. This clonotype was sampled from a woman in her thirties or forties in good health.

CDR3 bases: TGTGCCAGCAGCCCCTCAGGCGGGACCGAGGGCAGACTAGCCAAAAACATTCAGTACTTC. It specifies CASSPSGGTEGRLAKNIQYF. This sequence joins TRBV7-9 and TRBJ2-4, with D perhaps matching TRBD2 (6 bases). V gave up 5 bases and J gave up 0 bases, with 26 bases separating them. Germline V gene data show CDR1 as SEHNR and CDR2 as FQNEAQ (reference sequence). CDR3 length equals 20 residues.